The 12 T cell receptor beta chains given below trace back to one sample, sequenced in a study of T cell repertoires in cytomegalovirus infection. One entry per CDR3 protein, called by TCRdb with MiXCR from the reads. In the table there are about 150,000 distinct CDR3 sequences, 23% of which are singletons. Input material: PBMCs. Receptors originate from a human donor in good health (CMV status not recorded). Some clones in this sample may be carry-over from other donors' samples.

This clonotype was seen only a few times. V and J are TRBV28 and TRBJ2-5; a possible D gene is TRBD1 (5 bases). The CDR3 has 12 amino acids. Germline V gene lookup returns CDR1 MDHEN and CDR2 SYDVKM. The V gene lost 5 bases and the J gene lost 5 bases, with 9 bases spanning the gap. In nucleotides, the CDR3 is TGTGCCAGCAGTCCCGCAGGGGAGACCCAGTACTTC. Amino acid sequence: CASSPAGETQYF. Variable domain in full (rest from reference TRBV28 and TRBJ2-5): DVKVTQSSRYLVKRTGEKVFLECVQDMDHENMFWYRQDPGLGLRLIYFSYDVKMKEKGDIPEGYSVSREKKERFSLILESASTNQTSMYLCASSPAGETQYFGPGTRLLVL.

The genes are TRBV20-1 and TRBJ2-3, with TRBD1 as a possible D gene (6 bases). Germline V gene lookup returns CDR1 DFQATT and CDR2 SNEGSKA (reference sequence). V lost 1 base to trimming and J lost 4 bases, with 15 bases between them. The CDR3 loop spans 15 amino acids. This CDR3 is CSARGQPGHSDTQYF. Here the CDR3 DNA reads TGCAGTGCTAGAGGTCAACCGGGACATTCAGATACGCAGTATTTT.

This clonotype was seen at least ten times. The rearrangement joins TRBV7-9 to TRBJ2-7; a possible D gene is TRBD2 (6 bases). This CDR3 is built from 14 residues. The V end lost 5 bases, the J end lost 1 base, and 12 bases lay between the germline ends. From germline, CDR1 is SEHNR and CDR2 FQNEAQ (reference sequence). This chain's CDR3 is CASSRGTDSYEQYF. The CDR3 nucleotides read TGTGCCAGCAGCCGGGGGACCGATTCCTACGAGCAGTACTTC.

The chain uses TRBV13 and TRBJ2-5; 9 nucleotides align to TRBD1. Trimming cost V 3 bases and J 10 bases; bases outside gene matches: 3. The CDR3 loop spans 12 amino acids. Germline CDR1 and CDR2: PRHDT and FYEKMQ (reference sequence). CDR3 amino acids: CASSLGQGDQYF. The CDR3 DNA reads TGTGCCAGCAGCTTGGGACAGGGAGACCAGTACTTC.

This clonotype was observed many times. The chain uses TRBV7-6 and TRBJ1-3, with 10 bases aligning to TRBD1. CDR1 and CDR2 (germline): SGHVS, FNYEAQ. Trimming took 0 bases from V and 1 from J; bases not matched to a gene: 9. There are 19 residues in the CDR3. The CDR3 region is CASSLAGRDRGRSGNTIYF. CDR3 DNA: TGTGCCAGCAGCTTAGCGGGCCGGGACAGGGGCAGGTCTGGAAACACCATATATTTT.

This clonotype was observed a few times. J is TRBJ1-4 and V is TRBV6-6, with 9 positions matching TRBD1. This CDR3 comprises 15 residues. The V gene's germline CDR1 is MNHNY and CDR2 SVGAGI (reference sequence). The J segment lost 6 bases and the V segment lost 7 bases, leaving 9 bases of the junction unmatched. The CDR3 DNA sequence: TGTGCCAGCAATAATCCGGGACAGGGCCATGAAAAACTGTTTTTT. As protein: CASNNPGQGHEKLFF.

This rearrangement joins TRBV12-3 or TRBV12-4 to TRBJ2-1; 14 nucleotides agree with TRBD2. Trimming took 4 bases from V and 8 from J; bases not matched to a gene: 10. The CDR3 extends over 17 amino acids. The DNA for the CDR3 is TGTGCCAGCAGTTCTACCGGGACTAGCGGGAGCGGCGATGAGCAGTTCTTC. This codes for CASSSTGTSGSGDEQFF.

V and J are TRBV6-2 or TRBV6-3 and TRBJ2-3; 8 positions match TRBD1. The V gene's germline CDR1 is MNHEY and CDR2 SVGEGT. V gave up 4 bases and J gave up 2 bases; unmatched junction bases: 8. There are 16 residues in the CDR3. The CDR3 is CASSSIHRGNTDTQYF. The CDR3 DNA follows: TGTGCCAGCAGTTCCATCCACAGGGGGAACACAGATACGCAGTATTTT.

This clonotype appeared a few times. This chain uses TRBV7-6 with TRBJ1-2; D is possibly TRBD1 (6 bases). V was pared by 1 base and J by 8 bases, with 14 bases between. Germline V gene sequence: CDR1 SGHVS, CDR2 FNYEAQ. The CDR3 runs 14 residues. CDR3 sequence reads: CASSLVPRGGGYTF. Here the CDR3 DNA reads TGTGCCAGCAGCTTAGTCCCCAGGGGAGGAGGCTACACCTTC.

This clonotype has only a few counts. The CDR3 is CSVAQGARTGELFF. In nucleotides, the CDR3 is TGCAGCGTTGCTCAGGGCGCTCGGACCGGGGAGCTGTTTTTT. The chain links TRBV29-1 to TRBJ2-2; TRBD1 is a possible D gene (5 bases). The CDR3 covers 14 residues. Trimming removed 4 bases at V and 5 bases at J, with 14 bases between. Germline V gives CDR1 SQVTM, CDR2 ANQGSEA.

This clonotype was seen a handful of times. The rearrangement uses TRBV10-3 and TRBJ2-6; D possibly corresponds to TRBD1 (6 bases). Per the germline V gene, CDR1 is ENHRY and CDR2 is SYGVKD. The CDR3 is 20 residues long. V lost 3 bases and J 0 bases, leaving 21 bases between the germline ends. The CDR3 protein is CAISDFQPARGDSGANVLTF. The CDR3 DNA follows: TGTGCCATCAGTGACTTTCAACCGGCCAGGGGCGACTCTGGGGCCAACGTCCTGACTTTC.

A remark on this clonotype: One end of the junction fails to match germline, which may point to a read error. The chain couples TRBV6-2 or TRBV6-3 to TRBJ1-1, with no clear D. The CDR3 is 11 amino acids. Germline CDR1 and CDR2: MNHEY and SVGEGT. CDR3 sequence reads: CATSQWAEAFF. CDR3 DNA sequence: TGTGCCACCAGTCAGTGGGCTGAAGCTTTCTTT.